This section outlines one T cell receptor (beta chain) sequence together with its context. The germline gives CDR1 SGHNT, CDR2 YYREEE (reference sequence). CDR3 length: 14 amino acids. The V end was cut by 1 base, the J end by 5 bases, with 10 bases between. This entry is derived from a study of blood T cell repertoires in COVID-19. Across the study: COVID-19 samples collected from the United States, Italy and Spain covered acute and convalescent phases. PBMCs, B-cell-depleted T cells, or T cells provided the cDNA or gDNA that made up the material.

Authors' analysis steps: The authors estimated nucleated cell counts from reference gene primer amplification. Method: immunoSEQ multiplex PCR; TCRdb's copy keeps in-frame clones and lacks some. V, J and clone size reflect that table, while D and trimming were determined from the DNA. The repertoire holds about 140,000 clones, with 85% to 90% as singletons. This TCR was sampled from a woman aged 60 to 75 with acute or convalescent COVID-19. The rearrangement links TRBV5-4 to TRBJ2-1; D is ambiguous. Sequencing input: peripheral blood. The CDR3 DNA reads TGTGCCAGCAGCTTGTTGCAGGTAGACAATGAGCAGTTCTTC. Translated, it gives CASSLLQVDNEQFF.